The 18 T cell receptor beta chains reported below all come from one sample, sequenced in a study of control samples from healthy donors and cancer patients. Assay used: immunoSEQ multiplex PCR; TCRdb lists only in-frame clones, some missing. The table lists roughly 120,000 clones, roughly 94% of them singletons. What was sequenced was blood. These receptors all stem from a young man in good health.

The chain joins TRBV3-1 (or the pseudogene TRBV3-2) to TRBJ2-2; TRBD2 matches at 8 bases. V trimming: 1 base; J trimming: 4 bases; junction bases outside the gene matches: 11. Germline V CDR1 and CDR2: LGHDT, YNNKEL (reference sequence). The CDR3 is 18 amino acids. The CDR3 nucleotides are TGTGCCAGCAGCCAAGGTGCAGCGGGGGAGTCGAGCACCGGGGAGCTGTTTTTT. This gives the protein CASSQGAAGESSTGELFF.

V and J are TRBV29-1 and TRBJ1-6, with no clear D. CDR1 is SQVTM, CDR2 ANQGSEA, per germline. V was clipped by 6 bases and J by 5 bases, with 11 bases between them. This CDR3 region has 13 residues. This CDR3 reads CSVQDVNNSPLHF. Written as DNA, the CDR3 is TGCAGCGTGCAGGACGTGAATAATTCACCCCTCCACTTT. Full variable domain (rest looked up from reference TRBV29-1 and TRBJ1-6): SAVISQKPSRDICQRGTSLTIQCQVDSQVTMMFWYRQQPGQSLTLIATANQGSEATYESGFVIDKFPISRPNLTFSTLTVSNMSPEDSSIYLCSVQDVNNSPLHFGNGTRLTVT.

This chain connects TRBV18 to TRBJ1-2, with 8 bases aligning to TRBD1. Germline trimming cut 3 bases from V and 5 bases from J; bases unmatched to any gene: 8. Germline V CDR1 and CDR2: KGHSH, LQKENI. The CDR3 spans 15 residues. The CDR3 is CASSPTQDRDYGYTF. The CDR3 nucleotides are TGTGCCAGCTCACCTACCCAGGACAGGGATTATGGCTACACCTTC.

As DNA, the CDR3 is TGTGCCAGCAAAAAGCCGGGGGCGGGCACAGATACGCAGTATTTT. It translates to CASKKPGAGTDTQYF. This chain uses TRBV6-5 with TRBJ2-3, with D possibly called TRBD1 or TRBD2 (6 bases each). Germline values: CDR1 MNHEY, CDR2 SVGAGI. V was pared by 7 bases and J by 1 base, with 15 bases between. This CDR3 comprises 15 residues.

The J gene is TRBJ1-1, the V gene TRBV5-1; D gene unclear. Per germline, CDR1 SGHRS and CDR2 YFSETQ. Trimming removed 1 base from V and 0 bases from J, with 4 bases in between. This CDR3 region has 13 residues. CDR3 sequence: CASSLIVNTEAFF. As DNA, the CDR3 is TGCGCCAGCAGCTTGATCGTGAACACTGAAGCTTTCTTT.

The chain uses TRBV9 and TRBJ2-7, with no clear D. This CDR3 spans 13 amino acids. CDR1 and CDR2 (germline): SGDLS, YYNGEE. V was shortened by 0 bases and J by 6 bases, with 10 bases between the two germline ends. The CDR3, as DNA: TGTGCCAGCAGCGTAGATGGGTTTCTCGAGCAGTACTTC. Its protein product is CASSVDGFLEQYF.

V is TRBV11-2 and J is TRBJ2-5; TRBD1 matches 7 bases. Germline CDR1 reads SGHAT; CDR2 reads FQNNGV. This CDR3 comprises 16 residues. J lost 0 bases, V lost 3 bases, and 7 bases had no gene match. The CDR3 DNA follows: TGTGCCAGCAGCTTGCAACTACAGGGGTACCAAGAGACCCAGTACTTC. It is translated as CASSLQLQGYQETQYF.

This chain links TRBV4-2 with TRBJ1-2, with TRBD1 matching over 8 bases. This CDR3 contains 17 residues. Per the germline V gene, CDR1 is LGHNA and CDR2 is YNFKEQ. V gave up 3 bases and J gave up 7 bases; unmatched junction bases: 16. CDR3 sequence reads: CASSQAGGQDSYTGYTF. In DNA form, the CDR3 reads TGTGCCAGCAGCCAGGCTGGGGGACAGGACTCCTATACTGGCTACACCTTC.

As to this clone: This sample includes further DNA sequences coding for the same CDR3. The chain joins TRBV10-3 to TRBJ1-1; 9 nucleotides line up with TRBD1. With 4 bases clipped from V and 8 bases from J, the junction kept 11 bases outside the gene matches. The CDR3 loop spans 15 amino acids. Germline CDR1 reads ENHRY; CDR2 reads SYGVKD. CDR3 nucleotides: TGTGCCATCAGTGCTTCGGGACAGGGAGGGACCGAAGCTTTCTTT. Its translation: CAISASGQGGTEAFF.

The chain is built from TRBV10-3 and TRBJ1-1; perhaps TRBD1 as D (5 bases). There are 14 residues in the CDR3. Germline loops: CDR1 ENHRY, CDR2 SYGVKD. Trimming shortened V by 8 bases and J by 1 base, and 14 bases separated the two germline ends. CDR3 amino acids: CAIGQGGTNTEAFF. The CDR3 coding sequence is TGTGCCATCGGGCAGGGAGGTACGAACACTGAAGCTTTCTTT.

The chain combines TRBV9 with TRBJ2-5, with 9 bases matching TRBD1. The CDR3 totals 14 residues. Trimming at V came to 4 bases and at J to 6 bases, leaving 7 bases not matched to a gene. CDR1 and CDR2 (germline): SGDLS, YYNGEE. The CDR3 bases are TGTGCCAGCAGCATAGGGGACAGGGAAAAGACCCAGTACTTC. It specifies CASSIGDREKTQYF.

J is TRBJ1-2 and V is TRBV5-5; tentative D call: TRBD1 (5 bases). V dropped 0 bases and J dropped 7 bases, with 16 bases sitting between them. The CDR3 has 15 amino acids. Germline loops: CDR1 SGHKS, CDR2 YYEKEE (reference sequence). The CDR3 is CASSLDRSRGGGYTF. CDR3 sequence (DNA): TGTGCCAGCAGCTTGGATCGGTCCCGTGGGGGTGGCTACACCTTC.

The chain links TRBV5-1 to TRBJ2-7; TRBD2 matches 8 bases. V lost 5 bases and J lost 0; bases outside the gene matches: 4. The CDR3 runs 14 residues. Germline V gene data show CDR1 as SGHRS and CDR2 as YFSETQ. The CDR3: CASSPLAVSYEQYF. The CDR3 nucleotides are TGCGCCAGCAGTCCACTAGCGGTCTCCTACGAGCAGTACTTC.

The sample holds one count of this clone. J is TRBJ2-3 and V is TRBV19; a weak D match, TRBD2 (6 bases). The V gene's germline CDR1 is LNHDA and CDR2 SQIVND (reference sequence). This CDR3 is 15 amino acids long. Deletions cut 6 bases from V and 4 bases from J, with 17 bases between. The CDR3 DNA follows: TGTGCCAGTAGAGTTTTGGGGGGAGGTGCAGATACGCAGTATTTT. Amino acid sequence: CASRVLGGGADTQYF.

The V call is TRBV11-2, the J call TRBJ2-1; unclear D gene. V lost 5 bases, J lost 6 bases, and 17 bases lay in between. The CDR3 length is 15 residues. Germline V CDR1 and CDR2: SGHAT, FQNNGV. CDR3 bases: TGTGCCAGCAGCCCAACATATCGACCGGGCAATGAGCAGTTCTTC. It specifies CASSPTYRPGNEQFF. Based on the CDR3 plus reference TRBV11-2 and TRBJ2-1, the full variable domain is EAGVAQSPRYKIIEKRQSVAFWCNPISGHATLYWYQQILGQGPKLLIQFQNNGVVDDSQLPKDRFSAERLKGVDSTLKIQPAKLEDSAVYLCASSPTYRPGNEQFFGPGTRLTVL.

This clone came up once. The CDR3 reads CASSLGDSNQPQHF. The CDR3, as DNA: TGTGCCAGCAGCTTAGGGGACAGCAATCAGCCCCAGCATTTT. The V and J genes are TRBV7-2 and TRBJ1-5; tentative D call: TRBD1 (5 bases). This CDR3 has 14 residues. The germline V gene has CDR1 SGHTA and CDR2 FQGNSA. Trimming cost V 1 base and J 1 base, with 5 bases left between them.

V usage is TRBV4-1 and J usage is TRBJ1-6; unclear D gene. The CDR3 loop spans 16 amino acids. V was cut by 1 base and J by 10 bases, with 17 bases left in between. Germline CDR1 MGHRA, CDR2 YSYEKL. The DNA for the CDR3 is TGCGCCAGCAGCCAAGTTAATCGCAGGCCGGGGTCACCCCTCCACTTT. Amino acids: CASSQVNRRPGSPLHF.

The rearrangement links TRBV9 to TRBJ2-1; D is possibly TRBD2 (5 bases). The V gene's germline CDR1 is SGDLS and CDR2 YYNGEE. V was pared by 0 bases and J by 5 bases, with 12 bases between. The CDR3 is 15 amino acids. In DNA form, the CDR3 reads TGTGCCAGCAGCGTAGGGGCTGGACTCGACAATGAGCAGTTCTTC. Protein product: CASSVGAGLDNEQFF.